Considering frequency, the clone carrying this T cell receptor beta chain is medium-sized (0.01 to 0.1%). The antigen is undetermined. Negative magnetic selection enriched total CD8+ T cells. It was from duplicate vials of 150,000 sorted CD8+ T cells per subset that RNA came. Generation of TCR beta libraries used UMI-labeled 5' RACE. TCRdb re-analyzed the 5' RACE reads; it lists each CDR3 protein once, without DNA. Its clone listing holds some 7,500 distinct CDR3 sequences. The data stem from a study of human CD8 memory T cell subsets. The CDR3 contains 16 residues. Germline CDR1 SGHDN, CDR2 FVKESK. Findings of the study overall: Although both stem-like subsets shared clonotypes with effector memory cells, the stem-like memory and precursor exhausted T cell repertoires overlapped only minimally with each other. The chains that were sequenced in this study were only T cell receptor beta chains.

Sequenced material: CD8+ T cells from PBMCs. The sequence was collected from a human donor in good health. The chain couples TRBV14 to TRBJ2-3; TCRdb selects TRBD1, and the lack of DNA leaves this call unchecked. CDR3: CASSQEGTGESDTQYF.